Shown below are 23 T cell receptor beta chains from a single sample sequenced in a study of T-cell reconstitution after alpha-beta-depleted transplantation in children. Preparation of the TCRbeta library used unique molecular identifiers. MiXCR, run by TCRdb on the PCR reads, gives a single entry per CDR3 protein. This table holds 700,000 to 950,000 distinct CDR3 sequences, around 17% found once. The sequenced sample was PBMCs, mostly from graft donor cells, obtained 360 days after TCRalphabeta/CD19-depleted stem cell transplant. These receptors were obtained from a male patient aged 10 to 17 who had a stem cell transplant for acute lymphoblastic leukemia, so the T cells may come from the graft donor.

The genes are TRBV5-5 and TRBJ1-5; D perhaps matches TRBD1 (6 bases). The CDR3 sequence is 15 residues long. Germline CDR1 and CDR2: SGHKS and YYEKEE (reference sequence). Trimming removed 4 bases from V and 11 bases from J, with 22 bases in between. The CDR3, as DNA: TGTGCCAGCAGCCTGGGGGGGGCCCCCAAACAGGCCCAGCATTTT. It specifies CASSLGGAPKQAQHF.

This clonotype turned up a few times. This chain joins TRBV19 and TRBJ1-2; D gene ambiguous. The CDR3 is made up of 14 amino acids. V was shortened by 5 bases and J by 2 bases, with 12 bases between the two germline ends. CDR1 is LNHDA and CDR2 is SQIVND in the germline V gene (reference sequence). CDR3 region: CASSRPRGNYGYTF. In DNA, the CDR3 is TGTGCCAGTAGTCGCCCCCGAGGGAACTATGGCTACACCTTC.

The rearrangement joins TRBV6-2 or TRBV6-3 to TRBJ2-1; D not certain. CDR1 is MNHEY, CDR2 SVGEGT, per germline. The CDR3 has 13 residues. The V end was cut by 6 bases, the J end by 6 bases, with 12 bases between. The CDR3, as DNA: TGTGCCAGCAGACCCGACCCGGGCAATGAGCAGTTCTTC. Residues: CASRPDPGNEQFF.

This sequence joins TRBV13 and TRBJ2-1; the match to TRBD2 covers 10 bases. V was pared by 5 bases and J by 7 bases, with 8 bases of the junction left unmatched. This CDR3 has 15 residues. The V gene's germline CDR1 is PRHDT and CDR2 FYEKMQ (reference sequence). Here the CDR3 reads CASSNLAGVENEQFF. CDR3 DNA: TGTGCCAGCAGCAACCTAGCGGGAGTTGAGAATGAGCAGTTCTTC.

This clonotype has a handful of counts. The genes are TRBV27 and TRBJ2-1, with TRBD2 matching over 9 bases. CDR3 length equals 16 residues. J lost 3 bases, V lost 2 bases, and 5 bases had no gene match. Germline CDR1 and CDR2: MNHEY and SMNVEV (reference sequence). The CDR3 DNA follows: TGTGCCAGCAGTTTAAATAGCGGGAGCCTCTACAATGAGCAGTTCTTC. Encoded protein: CASSLNSGSLYNEQFF.

J is TRBJ2-2 and V is TRBV12-3 or TRBV12-4, with 7 bases identical to TRBD2. The CDR3 is 17 residues long. With V trimmed by 4 bases and J by 2 bases, 10 bases remained unmatched. The CDR3 nucleotides read TGTGCCAGCAGTTGGGGACGGCTAGCGGCTAACACCGGGGAGCTGTTTTTT. Translation: CASSWGRLAANTGELFF.

The genes are TRBV18 and TRBJ1-5; D remains ambiguous. CDR1 KGHSH and CDR2 LQKENI come from the germline V gene. There are 13 residues in the CDR3. Trimming removed 6 bases from V and 4 bases from J, with 10 bases in between. As DNA, the CDR3 is TGTGCCAGCTCCTACGACGGAAATCAGCCCCAGCATTTT. Its translation: CASSYDGNQPQHF. The full variable domain, its missing parts supplied by reference TRBV18 and TRBJ1-5, is NAGVMQNPRHLVRRRGQEARLRCSPMKGHSHVYWYRQLPEEGLKFMVYLQKENIIDESGMPKERFSAEFPKEGPSILRIQQVVRGDSAAYFCASSYDGNQPQHFGDGTRLSIL.

V gene TRBV12-3 or TRBV12-4 combines with J gene TRBJ1-3, with D unclear. Trimming stripped 3 bases from V and 0 bases from J, with 9 bases between. CDR3 length: 15 amino acids. For the CDR3, the DNA is TGTGCCAGCAGTTTTAAATCGAGCTCTGGAAACACCATATATTTT. It is translated as CASSFKSSSGNTIYF.

V and J are TRBV5-1 and TRBJ2-5; D is ambiguous. Germline CDR1 is SGHRS and CDR2 is YFSETQ. With 4 bases removed from V and 2 bases from J, the gap between germline ends came to 12 bases. CDR3 length equals 14 residues. The CDR3 is CASSQTEIQETQYF. The CDR3 DNA is TGCGCCAGCAGCCAAACCGAGATTCAAGAGACCCAGTACTTC.

There are a few counts of this clonotype. V gene TRBV15 combines with J gene TRBJ2-3; 8 positions agree with TRBD2. The CDR3 covers 14 residues. V lost 3 bases, J lost 3 bases, and 2 bases stayed unmatched. Germline CDR1 and CDR2: LNHNV and YYDKDF (reference sequence). The CDR3, as DNA: TGTGCCACCAGCAGTCCTAGCGGGACAGATACGCAGTATTTT. This translates into CATSSPSGTDTQYF.

CDR3 in amino acids: CASSFAEGIEAFF. DNA for the CDR3: TGTGCCAGCAGCTTTGCAGAGGGGATCGAAGCTTTCTTT. The rearrangement links TRBV7-2 to TRBJ1-1, with a tentative D call TRBD1 (5 bases). The CDR3 spans 13 residues. From germline, CDR1 is SGHTA and CDR2 FQGNSA. The V end lost 3 bases, the J end lost 8 bases, and 13 bases lay between the germline ends.

This clonotype was picked up a small number of times. The chain has TRBV6-1 and TRBJ2-4; D may be TRBD2 (5 bases). This CDR3 contains 14 residues. CDR1 is MNHNS, CDR2 SASEGT, per germline. The V end lost 4 bases, the J end lost 5 bases, and 12 bases lay between the germline ends. CDR3 nucleotide sequence: TGTGCCAGCAGTGTCTTCGGGAAGCAAAACATTCAGTACTTC. As protein: CASSVFGKQNIQYF.

The table lists this clonotype with many counts. The chain recombines TRBV24-1 with TRBJ2-1, with 7 nucleotides matching TRBD2. V lost 1 base and J lost 9; bases outside the gene matches: 11. This CDR3 spans 16 amino acids. Germline CDR1 is KGHDR and CDR2 is SFDVKD. The CDR3 DNA sequence: TGTGCCACCAGTGATTTAGTGGGGGAGGGGCGTGGTGAGCAGTTCTTC. Its protein product is CATSDLVGEGRGEQFF.

V usage is TRBV12-3 or TRBV12-4 and J usage is TRBJ1-1; no clear D gene. This CDR3 has 13 amino acids. With 4 bases removed from V and 3 bases from J, the gap between germline ends came to 9 bases. This CDR3 is CASSYLVHTEAFF. CDR3 nucleotide sequence: TGTGCCAGCAGTTACCTCGTGCACACTGAAGCTTTCTTT.

The CDR3 spells CASSRRLAGVLSSYEQYF. The CDR3 DNA follows: TGTGCCAGCAGTCGACGACTAGCGGGAGTTCTTAGCTCCTACGAGCAGTACTTC. The chain couples TRBV27 to TRBJ2-7; TRBD2 aligns across 12 bases. With 5 bases clipped from V and 0 bases from J, the junction kept 11 bases outside the gene matches. The CDR3 has 18 amino acids. Germline assignment: CDR1 MNHEY and CDR2 SMNVEV (reference sequence).

V and J are TRBV19 and TRBJ1-1, with D hard to call. This CDR3 is 14 amino acids long. Per germline, CDR1 LNHDA and CDR2 SQIVND (reference sequence). Trimming took 4 bases from V and 0 from J, leaving 9 bases between them. CDR3: CASSRGWMNTEAFF. DNA of the CDR3: TGTGCCAGTAGTAGAGGGTGGATGAACACTGAAGCTTTCTTT. The full variable domain, its missing parts supplied by reference TRBV19 and TRBJ1-1, is DGGITQSPKYLFRKEGQNVTLSCEQNLNHDAMYWYRQDPGQGLRLIYYSQIVNDFQKGDIAEGYSVSREKKESFPLTVTSAQKNPTAFYLCASSRGWMNTEAFFGQGTRLTVV.

This rearrangement joins TRBV12-3 or TRBV12-4 to TRBJ2-1, with 13 bases matching TRBD2. The CDR3 extends over 18 amino acids. The junction had 7 bases not matched to a gene; V was cut back by 5 bases and J by 0 bases. The CDR3 bases are TGTGCCAGCAGTGGGGGACTAGCGGGAAGAAGCTCCTACAATGAGCAGTTCTTC. Translated, it gives CASSGGLAGRSSYNEQFF.

The V call is TRBV5-1, the J call TRBJ2-1; D might be TRBD2 (6 bases). The CDR3 runs to 15 residues. Germline V lookup: CDR1 SGHRS, CDR2 YFSETQ. V lost 4 bases to trimming and J lost 7 bases, with 18 bases between them. The CDR3 DNA reads TGCGCCAGCAGCGACGCTAGCGTTCCCGGTAATGAGCAGTTCTTC. It is translated as CASSDASVPGNEQFF. The whole variable domain, filled in from reference TRBV5-1 and TRBJ2-1, reads KAGVTQTPRYLIKTRGQQVTLSCSPISGHRSVSWYQQTPGQGLQFLFEYFSETQRNKGNFPGRFSGRQFSNSRSEMNVSTLELGDSALYLCASSDASVPGNEQFFGPGTRLTVL.

V and J are TRBV19 and TRBJ1-5; D unresolved. Trimming stripped 7 bases from V and 0 bases from J, with 13 bases between. The germline gives CDR1 LNHDA, CDR2 SQIVND (reference sequence). This CDR3 has 15 residues. In DNA, the CDR3 is TGTGCCAGTAAGGGCTTACCGAGTAGCAATCAGCCCCAGCATTTT. Amino acids: CASKGLPSSNQPQHF. The full variable domain, completed using reference TRBV19 and TRBJ1-5, is DGGITQSPKYLFRKEGQNVTLSCEQNLNHDAMYWYRQDPGQGLRLIYYSQIVNDFQKGDIAEGYSVSREKKESFPLTVTSAQKNPTAFYLCASKGLPSSNQPQHFGDGTRLSIL.

The V gene is TRBV6-5, the J gene TRBJ1-5; D possibly corresponds to TRBD1 (6 bases). The germline V and J ends were trimmed by 3 bases and 7 bases, with 16 bases remaining between them. Germline V CDR1 and CDR2: MNHEY, SVGAGI. This CDR3 has 15 residues. The CDR3 bases are TGTGCCAGCAGTTATAACAGGGCAGGAGGGCAGCCCCAGCATTTT. This gives the protein CASSYNRAGGQPQHF.

This clonotype turned up a few times. The chain recombines TRBV12-3 or TRBV12-4 with TRBJ2-4; 7 bases match TRBD1. CDR3 length equals 12 residues. Trimming took 4 bases from V and 11 from J; bases not matched to a gene: 5. This CDR3 reads CASSYDRAFQYF. The CDR3 region has the DNA TGTGCCAGCAGTTACGACAGGGCGTTTCAGTACTTC.

The chain links TRBV7-2 to TRBJ1-2, with D maybe TRBD1 (5 bases). Germline assignment: CDR1 SGHTA and CDR2 FQGNSA. This CDR3 comprises 14 residues. Trimming pared 4 bases from V and 1 base from J, leaving 10 bases between. The CDR3 DNA is TGTGCCAGCAGCTCGACAGCGTTTAACTATGGCTACACCTTC. Residues: CASSSTAFNYGYTF. The whole variable domain, remainder taken from reference TRBV7-2 and TRBJ1-2, is GAGVSQSPSNKVTEKGKDVELRCDPISGHTALYWYRQSLGQGLEFLIYFQGNSAPDKSGLPSDRFSAERTGGSVSTLTIQRTQQEDSAVYLCASSSTAFNYGYTFGSGTRLTVV.

This sequence joins TRBV19 and TRBJ2-1; D gene uncertain. Germline V lookup: CDR1 LNHDA, CDR2 SQIVND (reference sequence). The V end lost 2 bases, the J end lost 10 bases, and 9 bases lay between the germline ends. This CDR3 is 12 amino acids long. CDR3 in amino acids: CASSIWLGEQFF. CDR3 bases: TGTGCCAGTAGTATATGGCTGGGGGAGCAGTTCTTC. The full variable domain, rest sourced from reference TRBV19 and TRBJ2-1, is DGGITQSPKYLFRKEGQNVTLSCEQNLNHDAMYWYRQDPGQGLRLIYYSQIVNDFQKGDIAEGYSVSREKKESFPLTVTSAQKNPTAFYLCASSIWLGEQFFGPGTRLTVL.